This TCR beta chain was obtained from a study of type 1 and type 2 diabetes patients. Findings of the study overall: Type 2 diabetes and control V and J usage correlated highly, about 0.97.

On this clonotype: Its antigen is currently unknown.

This CDR3 is 14 amino acids long. The germline V gene has CDR1 SGHVS and CDR2 FNYEAQ. Genomic DNA was the PCR template. The TCR beta CDR3 region was amplified using 30 forward and 13 reverse primers. TCRdb itself ran the multiplex PCR reads through MiXCR, one entry per CDR3 protein. The sample has 250,000 or so distinct CDR3 sequences, roughly 44% seen once. Sequenced material: peripheral blood mononuclear cells (PBMCs). The chain links TRBV7-6 to TRBJ2-5; D not resolved. With the DNA end fitting TRBJ2-1 better, the J assignment may be wrong. This clonotype originated in a man younger than 35 with type 2 diabetes. CDR3 protein: CASSPPLGQETQFF. The DNA for the CDR3 is TGTGCCAGCAGCCCTCCCCTCGGCCAAGAGACCCAGTTCTTC.